This TCR beta chain is from a study of PD-1 blockade in mismatch repair-deficient tumors (dated by TCRdb to the late 2010s). At the level of the whole study: Between late 2013 and late 2016, the trial enrolled about 78 consecutive patients with eleven to twelve types of mismatch repair-deficient cancer, all of whom had received prior treatment and were progressing. Tumor-associated T cell clones in the peripheral blood of patients responding to PD-1 blockade were tracked using deep sequencing of TCR CDR3 regions.

The study at large found these results: Rapid expansion after pembrolizumab followed by contraction, generally before radiologic responses, was shown by tumor-resident clones, which were often undetectable in blood before treatment.

The library was obtained by the immunoSEQ multiplex PCR assay. TCRdb obtained this table from immuneACCESS and retained in-frame rearrangements with V and J assigned. These tables miss some clones; where compared with another copy, unresolved V genes account for less than half of the shortfall, and the remainder is unexplained. The sample table holds 120,000 or so clones, of which about 88% were seen once. Roughly 12% of the sample is taken by the ten largest. As for this clone: The antigen this receptor binds is unknown. No much larger clone is present one base from it, and per-base qualities are unavailable.

Mismatch repair deficiency in every enrolled patient was established by polymerase chain reaction or immunohistochemistry. TCR sequencing was performed for a few patients who responded to pembrolizumab therapy. In the phase II trial, pembrolizumab PD-1 blockade was tested prospectively in advanced mismatch repair-deficient cancers, no matter which tissue of origin the cancers came from. Peripheral blood T cell samples were serially collected before and at multiple times after PD-1 blockade was started. Blood sampling time points were reported as weeks after the first dose of pembrolizumab. The CDR1 and CDR2 encoded by the germline V gene (reference sequence) are GTSNPN and SVGIG. The CDR3 runs 13 amino acids, cysteine and phenylalanine included. Only the CDR3 portion is preserved as DNA: 39 bases, with reading frame beginning at the first base. V is cut by 5 bases and J by 0 bases, and the space between the germline ends is 11 bases.

Sequencing was performed on peripheral blood, taken 44 weeks after starting pembrolizumab. The sequence joins TRBV30 to TRBJ2-7; TRBD2 is perhaps the D gene, given 5 matching bases. This TCR derives from an adult with mismatch repair-deficient cancer. The CDR3 loop reads CAWVTRDSYEQYF. The nucleotides read TGTGCCTGGGTGACTCGGGACTCCTACGAGCAGTACTTC.